What follows are 20 T cell receptor beta chains derived from one specimen sequenced in a study of T-cell reconstitution after alpha-beta-depleted transplantation in children. Unique molecular identifiers featured in how the TCRbeta library was prepared. One entry per CDR3 protein, called by TCRdb with MiXCR from the PCR reads. The repertoire holds 250,000 or so distinct CDR3 sequences, with 24% as singletons. This specimen consisted of PBMCs, mostly from graft donor cells, obtained 360 days after TCRalphabeta/CD19-depleted stem cell transplant. Receptors were obtained from a female patient between 2 and 15 years old who had a stem cell transplant for congenital amegakaryocytic thrombocytopenia, so the T cells may come from the graft donor.

This clonotype was observed a handful of times. V gene TRBV29-1 combines with J gene TRBJ2-1; 10 positions match TRBD2. The CDR3 spans 14 residues. Looked up from germline, CDR1 is SQVTM and CDR2 is ANQGSEA. V lost 6 bases, J lost 4 bases, and 6 bases stayed unmatched. The CDR3 coding sequence is TGCAGCGTGTCAACTAGCGGGGCGTACAATGAGCAGTTCTTC. It translates to CSVSTSGAYNEQFF.

This clonotype has a handful of counts. This sequence joins TRBV4-1 and TRBJ2-1; D gene uncertain. CDR1 and CDR2 from the germline V gene are MGHRA and YSYEKL. The CDR3 is 13 amino acids. Deletions cut 5 bases from V and 3 bases from J, with 8 bases between. CDR3 sequence reads: CASSSRNYNEQFF. CDR3 coding DNA: TGCGCCAGCAGCTCCCGCAACTACAATGAGCAGTTCTTC.

This clonotype was seen a few times. The genes are TRBV6-2 or TRBV6-3 and TRBJ2-5, with unresolved D. Germline-derived CDR1 and CDR2 are MNHEY and SVGEGT. The V end lost 2 bases, the J end lost 9 bases, and 19 bases lay between the germline ends. This CDR3 contains 15 residues. CDR3 in DNA: TGTGCCAGCAGTTACCTCCCACTTTCTCTTGATGCCCAGTACTTC. Translating it yields CASSYLPLSLDAQYF.

The V gene is TRBV20-1, the J gene TRBJ1-2; no clear D gene. V lost 0 bases and J 6 bases, leaving 8 bases between the germline ends. Germline CDR1 reads DFQATT; CDR2 reads SNEGSKA (reference sequence). CDR3 size: 12 residues. The CDR3 loop is CSARDGRNGYTF. DNA of the CDR3: TGCAGTGCTAGAGATGGCAGGAATGGCTACACCTTC.

The J gene is TRBJ1-1, the V gene TRBV25-1; no firm D call. V was clipped by 3 bases and J by 2 bases, with 4 bases between them. Germline V gives CDR1 MGHDK, CDR2 SYGVNS. This CDR3 has 12 amino acids. DNA for the CDR3: TGTGCCAGCAGTGAGATAAACACTGAAGCTTTCTTT. As protein: CASSEINTEAFF.

The chain combines TRBV27 with TRBJ2-2, with 11 bases aligning to TRBD2. After removal of 10 bases from V and 3 bases from J, the junction contained 10 bases not matched to a gene. The CDR3 sequence is 16 residues long. Germline V gives CDR1 MNHEY, CDR2 SMNVEV (reference sequence). The CDR3 nucleotides are TGTGCCACCCGTAGCGGGGGGGCCGTGGACACCGGGGAGCTGTTTTTT. Its protein product is CATRSGGAVDTGELFF.

A note on this clonotype: Given a much more abundant clone one base away, this may be a read error. The chain combines TRBV6-5 with TRBJ2-2; no firm D call. Germline assignment: CDR1 MNHEY and CDR2 SVGAGI. This CDR3 contains 12 residues. With 8 bases removed from V and 0 bases from J, the gap between germline ends came to 4 bases. As DNA, the CDR3 is TGTGCCAGCCAGGCGAACACCGGGGAGCTGTTTTTT. Its protein is CASQANTGELFF.

Only a few counts were recorded for this clonotype. The chain couples TRBV20-1 to TRBJ2-7, with 9 bases lining up with TRBD2. Germline-derived CDR1 and CDR2 are DFQATT and SNEGSKA (reference sequence). V lost 1 base and J lost 3; bases outside the gene matches: 10. The CDR3 consists of 16 residues. The CDR3 bases are TGCAGTGCTAGAGTCTTCAGTGCGGGGGGGCTCTACGAGCAGTACTTC. Its protein product is CSARVFSAGGLYEQYF.

This chain joins TRBV2 and TRBJ1-2; 7 bases fit TRBD1. The V and J ends lost 5 bases and 8 bases, in that order; junction bases with no gene match: 5. Per the germline V gene, CDR1 is SNHLY and CDR2 is FYNNEI. The CDR3 is made up of 12 amino acids. This CDR3 reads CASSQTGDGYTF. In DNA form, the CDR3 reads TGTGCCAGCAGTCAAACAGGGGACGGCTACACCTTC. Looking up the rest from reference TRBV2 and TRBJ1-2 gives the full variable domain: EPEVTQTPSHQVTQMGQEVILRCVPISNHLYFYWYRQILGQKVEFLVSFYNNEISEKSEIFDDQFSVERPDGSNFTLKIRSTKLEDSAMYFCASSQTGDGYTFGSGTRLTVV.

This clonotype was detected only a few times. This chain uses TRBV4-2 with TRBJ2-7; no reliable D call. The length of the CDR3 is 16 residues. Deletions cut 0 bases from V and 2 bases from J, with 14 bases between. Germline lookup yields CDR1 LGHNA and CDR2 YNFKEQ. CDR3 DNA sequence: TGTGCCAGCAGCCAAGAATCTGCAGGTCTACCCTACGAGCAGTACTTC. It yields the protein CASSQESAGLPYEQYF.

The J gene is TRBJ1-5, the V gene TRBV3-1; D uncertain. V lost 1 base to trimming and J lost 2 bases, with 9 bases between them. The CDR3 runs 15 residues. The V gene's germline CDR1 is LGHDT and CDR2 YNNKEL (reference sequence). CDR3 loop: CASSQGLQGNQPQHF. The DNA for the CDR3 is TGTGCCAGCAGCCAAGGATTGCAGGGCAATCAGCCCCAGCATTTT.

In nucleotides, the CDR3 is TGTGCCAGCAGCCAAGTGCGGGGGGAGCTGTTTTTT. As protein: CASSQVRGELFF. This sequence joins TRBV3-1 and TRBJ2-2; D ambiguous. The CDR3 consists of 12 residues. CDR1 and CDR2 (germline): LGHDT, YNNKEL (reference sequence). V lost 1 base to trimming and J lost 8 bases, with 5 bases between them. Complete variable domain (other parts from reference TRBV3-1 and TRBJ2-2): DTAVSQTPKYLVTQMGNDKSIKCEQNLGHDTMYWYKQDSKKFLKIMFSYNNKELIINETVPNRFSPKSPDKAHLNLHINSLELGDSAVYFCASSQVRGELFFGEGSRLTVL.

V gene TRBV7-2 combines with J gene TRBJ2-1; TRBD2 matches 8 bases. The J segment lost 4 bases and the V segment lost 3 bases, leaving 5 bases of the junction unmatched. The germline V gene encodes CDR1 SGHTA and CDR2 FQGNSA. The CDR3 totals 15 residues. Here the CDR3 reads CASSFRASGYNEQFF. The CDR3 DNA reads TGTGCCAGCAGCTTTCGGGCTAGCGGGTACAATGAGCAGTTCTTC. Complete variable domain (other parts from reference TRBV7-2 and TRBJ2-1): GAGVSQSPSNKVTEKGKDVELRCDPISGHTALYWYRQSLGQGLEFLIYFQGNSAPDKSGLPSDRFSAERTGGSVSTLTIQRTQQEDSAVYLCASSFRASGYNEQFFGPGTRLTVL.

This clonotype was found a few times. The chain joins TRBV12-3 or TRBV12-4 to TRBJ2-1; D is unclear. The CDR3 runs to 13 residues. Trimming stripped 6 bases from V and 5 bases from J, with 11 bases between. The CDR3 sequence is CASSQRLDNEQFF. The CDR3 bases are TGTGCCAGCAGCCAGAGGCTTGACAATGAGCAGTTCTTC.

The CDR3 bases are TGTGCCAGCAGCTTAGATGTGGCGGGAGGGTACAATGAGCAGTTCTTC. It yields the protein CASSLDVAGGYNEQFF. The chain uses TRBV7-8 and TRBJ2-1; TRBD2 matches 9 bases. Germline V gene data show CDR1 as SGHVS and CDR2 as FQNEAQ. This CDR3 spans 16 amino acids. J gave up 4 bases and V 1 base, and 5 bases lay outside the gene matches.

This clonotype was counted ten times or more. CDR3 bases: TGTGCCAGCAGGGGCCTTAGCGGGATAAGAAATACCGGGGAGCTGTTTTTT. It encodes CASRGLSGIRNTGELFF. The V call is TRBV3-1, the J call TRBJ2-2; 8 positions agree with TRBD2. The V gene end was trimmed by 6 bases and the J gene end by 5 bases; junction bases not matched to a gene: 14. Germline CDR1 LGHDT, CDR2 YNNKEL (reference sequence). This CDR3 spans 17 amino acids.

The rearrangement links TRBV7-2 to TRBJ2-7; D is possibly TRBD2 (5 bases). Germline lookup yields CDR1 SGHTA and CDR2 FQGNSA. The CDR3 is 14 amino acids. Trimming took 3 bases from V and 1 from J, leaving 10 bases between them. The CDR3 DNA follows: TGTGCCAGCAGCTTCGGGATAGCATCCTACGAGCAGTACTTC. This gives the protein CASSFGIASYEQYF.

This chain connects TRBV4-3 to TRBJ1-4; D is uncertain. Germline V lookup: CDR1 LGHNA, CDR2 YSLEER. V gave up 3 bases and J gave up 0 bases, with 11 bases separating them. There are 16 residues in the CDR3. CDR3 nucleotides: TGCGCCAGCAGCCAGCGACACAGTGCAACTAATGAAAAACTGTTTTTT. Translated: CASSQRHSATNEKLFF.

This clonotype was detected many times. The chain links TRBV5-1 to TRBJ2-1; 8 bases match TRBD1. The germline V gene has CDR1 SGHRS and CDR2 YFSETQ. The CDR3 has 16 residues. V lost 4 bases to trimming and J lost 0 bases; unmatched junction nucleotides: 6. The CDR3 reads CASSLRTGRSYNEQFF. The CDR3, as DNA: TGCGCCAGCAGCCTCAGGACAGGGCGCTCCTACAATGAGCAGTTCTTC. Full variable domain (outside the CDR3, taken from reference TRBV5-1 and TRBJ2-1): KAGVTQTPRYLIKTRGQQVTLSCSPISGHRSVSWYQQTPGQGLQFLFEYFSETQRNKGNFPGRFSGRQFSNSRSEMNVSTLELGDSALYLCASSLRTGRSYNEQFFGPGTRLTVL.

The chain couples TRBV3-1 to TRBJ2-5; 10 bases match TRBD2. Germline V gene lookup returns CDR1 LGHDT and CDR2 YNNKEL (reference sequence). The CDR3 consists of 17 residues. Trimming at V came to 0 bases and at J to 2 bases, leaving 6 bases not matched to a gene. CDR3 bases: TGTGCCAGCAGCCAAGATCCCCCTAGCGGGGGACAAGAGACCCAGTACTTC. This codes for CASSQDPPSGGQETQYF.